This T cell receptor beta chain was profiled in a study of shared clonotypes between healthy human individuals. Turning to the study itself: Per donor, CD8 memory used one plate, CD8 naive used two, CD4 memory used three and CD4 naive used three.

The authors divided CD4+ cells into CD45RA+ naive and CD45RA-negative memory subsets. Study findings and constraints: Enrolling few donors narrowed the genetic and exposure-history diversity that was represented. Clonotypes shared by all four donors outscored non-shared clonotypes in generation probability.

This clone came up a few times. Its target is unknown. Produced via immunoSEQ multiplex PCR; TCRdb's table is partial and in-frame only. The sample comprises 2 million to 3 million clones, around 94% of which are singletons, and roughly 0.15% rests with the top ten. The CDR3 consists of 13 residues. CDR1 is MDHEN and CDR2 is SYDVKM in the germline V gene. With 6 bases removed from V and 8 bases from J, the gap between germline ends came to 16 bases. The receptor's source is a man between 18 and 29 years old in good health. Sequencing used naive CD4+ T cells sorted from blood. Subset denoted: CD45RA+ positively selected. The chain couples TRBV28 to TRBJ1-2; D not certain. The CDR3 loop is CASSPGRRKGYTF. The DNA for the CDR3 is TGTGCCAGCAGCCCCGGACGAAGGAAGGGCTACACCTTC.